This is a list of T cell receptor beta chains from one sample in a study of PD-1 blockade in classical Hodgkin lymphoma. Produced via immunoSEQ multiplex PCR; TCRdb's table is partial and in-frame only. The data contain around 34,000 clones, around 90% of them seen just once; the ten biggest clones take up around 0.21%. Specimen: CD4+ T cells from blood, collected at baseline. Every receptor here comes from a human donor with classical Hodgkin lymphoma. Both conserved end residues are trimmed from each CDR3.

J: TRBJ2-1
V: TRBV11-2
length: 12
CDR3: ASSLLATYNEQF

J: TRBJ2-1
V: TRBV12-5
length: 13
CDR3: ASGSRSVNYNEQF

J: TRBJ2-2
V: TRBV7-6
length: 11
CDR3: ASSRRGGGELF

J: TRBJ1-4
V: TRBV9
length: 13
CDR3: ASSLHAGQGEKLF

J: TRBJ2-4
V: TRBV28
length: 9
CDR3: ASSFTNIQY

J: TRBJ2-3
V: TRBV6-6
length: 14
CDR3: ASSPAGTGGTDTQY

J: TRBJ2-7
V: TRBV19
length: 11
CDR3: ASSPQGRGSEY

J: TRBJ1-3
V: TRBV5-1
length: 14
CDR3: ASSLVTTGFGNTIY

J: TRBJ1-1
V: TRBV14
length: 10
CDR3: ASSQTHTEAF

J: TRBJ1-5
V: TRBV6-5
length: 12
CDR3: ASSRTPSNQPQH

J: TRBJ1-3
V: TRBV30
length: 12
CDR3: AWSGLSSGNTIY

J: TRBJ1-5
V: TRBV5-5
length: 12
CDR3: ASSFTGSRQPQH

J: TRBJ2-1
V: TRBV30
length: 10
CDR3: AWEGLYNEQF

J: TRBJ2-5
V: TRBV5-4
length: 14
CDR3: ASSLWGTEYKETQY

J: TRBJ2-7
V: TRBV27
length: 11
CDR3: ASSFRVSYEQY

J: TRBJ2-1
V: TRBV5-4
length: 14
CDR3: ASSLSVASGSNEQF

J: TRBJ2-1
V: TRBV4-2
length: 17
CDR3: ASSHPILRLAGGTNEQF

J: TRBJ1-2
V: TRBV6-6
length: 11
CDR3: ASSHTIDRECL

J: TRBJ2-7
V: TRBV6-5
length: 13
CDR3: ASSYSGGRGHEQY

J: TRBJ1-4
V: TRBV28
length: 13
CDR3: ASSSPRDRYEKLF

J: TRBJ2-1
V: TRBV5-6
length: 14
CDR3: ASSLPGQGLGNEQF

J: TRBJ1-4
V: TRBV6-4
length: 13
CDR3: ASPGSGQGYEKLF

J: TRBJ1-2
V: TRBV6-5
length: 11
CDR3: ASRNGQIYGYT

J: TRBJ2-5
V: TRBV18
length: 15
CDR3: ASSPLRSRLMQETQY

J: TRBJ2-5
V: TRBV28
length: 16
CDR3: ASSFWGLAGGPLETQY

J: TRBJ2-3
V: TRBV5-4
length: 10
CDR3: ASSRTSDTQY

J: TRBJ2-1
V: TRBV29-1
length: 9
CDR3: SSQGYNEQF

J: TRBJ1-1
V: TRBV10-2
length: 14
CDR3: ASLRPGQGAGTEAF

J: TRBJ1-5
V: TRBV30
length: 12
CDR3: AWSPRGGNQPQH

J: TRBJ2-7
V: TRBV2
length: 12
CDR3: ASSERSPFEEQY

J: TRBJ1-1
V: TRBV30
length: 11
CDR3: AWSETENTEAF

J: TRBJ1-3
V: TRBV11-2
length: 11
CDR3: ASSSGRQGTIY

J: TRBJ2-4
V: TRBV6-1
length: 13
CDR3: ANLGLAGFENIQY

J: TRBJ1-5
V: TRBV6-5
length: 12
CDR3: ATSVIRGLQPQH

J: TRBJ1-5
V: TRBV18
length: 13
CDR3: ASSPDRGSNQPQH

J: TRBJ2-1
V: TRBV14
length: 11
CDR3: ASSRNSGSEQF

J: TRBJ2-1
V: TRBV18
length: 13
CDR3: ASSPLHGGENEQF

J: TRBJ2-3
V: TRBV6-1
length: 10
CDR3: ASSSSLITQY

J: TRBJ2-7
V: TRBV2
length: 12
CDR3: ASRWDSNSYEQY

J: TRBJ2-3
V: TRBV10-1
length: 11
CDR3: ASSALAGDTQY

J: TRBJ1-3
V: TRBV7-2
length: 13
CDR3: ASSPRDRGENTIY

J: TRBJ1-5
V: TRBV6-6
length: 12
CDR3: ASRQDRGNQPQH

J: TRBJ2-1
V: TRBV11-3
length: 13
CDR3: ASSQTSGSISEQF

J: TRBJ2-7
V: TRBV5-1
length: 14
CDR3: ASSLAGGILPYEQY

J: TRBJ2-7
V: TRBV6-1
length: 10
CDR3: ASRDTRDEQY

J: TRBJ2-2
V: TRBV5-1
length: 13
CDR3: ASSLGYSNTGELF

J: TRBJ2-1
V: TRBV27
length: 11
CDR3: ASSHGRYNEQF

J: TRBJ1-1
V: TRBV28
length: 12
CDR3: ASSPLAPGTEAF

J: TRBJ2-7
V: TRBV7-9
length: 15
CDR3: ASSLAGLAGVSYEQY

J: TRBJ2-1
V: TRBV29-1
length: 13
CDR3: SVSSGRAMNNEQF

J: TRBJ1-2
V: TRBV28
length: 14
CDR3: ATTGGWPTGDNGYT

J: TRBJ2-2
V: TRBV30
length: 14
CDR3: AWSHSSGILTGELF

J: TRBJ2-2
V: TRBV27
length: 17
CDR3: ASRTLRDWNLGTTGELF

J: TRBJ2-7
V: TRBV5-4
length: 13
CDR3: ASSLGGTYSYEQY

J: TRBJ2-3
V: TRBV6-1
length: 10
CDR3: ASSLAGDTQY

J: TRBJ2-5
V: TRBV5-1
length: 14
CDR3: ASSLDPGEEEETQY

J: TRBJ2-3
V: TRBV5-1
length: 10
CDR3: ASSLVADTQY